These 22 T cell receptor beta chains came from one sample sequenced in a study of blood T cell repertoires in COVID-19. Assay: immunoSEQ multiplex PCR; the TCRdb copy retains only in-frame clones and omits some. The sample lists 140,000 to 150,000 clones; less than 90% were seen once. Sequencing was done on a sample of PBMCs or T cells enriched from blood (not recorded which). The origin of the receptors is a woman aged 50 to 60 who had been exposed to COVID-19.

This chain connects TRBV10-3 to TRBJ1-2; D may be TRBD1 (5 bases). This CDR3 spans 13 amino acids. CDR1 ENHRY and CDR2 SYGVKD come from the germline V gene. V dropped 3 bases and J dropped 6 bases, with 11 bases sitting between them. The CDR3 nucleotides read TGTGCCATCAGTGATCGACAGCTAGATGGCTACACCTTC. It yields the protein CAISDRQLDGYTF.

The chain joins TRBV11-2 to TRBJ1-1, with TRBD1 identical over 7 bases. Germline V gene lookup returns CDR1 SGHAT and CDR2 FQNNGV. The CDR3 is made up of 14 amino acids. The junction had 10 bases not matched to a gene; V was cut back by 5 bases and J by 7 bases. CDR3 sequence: CASSQQTGNGEAFF. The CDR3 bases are TGTGCCAGCAGCCAACAGACAGGGAACGGTGAAGCTTTCTTT.

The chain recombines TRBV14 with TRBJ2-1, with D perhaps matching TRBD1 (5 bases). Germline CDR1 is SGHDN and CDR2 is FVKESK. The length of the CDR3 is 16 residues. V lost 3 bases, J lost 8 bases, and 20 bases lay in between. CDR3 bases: TGTGCCAGCAGCCATAGGGGTCAACAGAATAGAGATGAGCAGTTCTTC. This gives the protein CASSHRGQQNRDEQFF.

The CDR3 DNA sequence: TGTGCCACCCAACCCCGGTTACCCGGTGAAAAACTGTTTTTT. Residues: CATQPRLPGEKLFF. This chain links TRBV6-5 with TRBJ1-4, with D hard to call. V gave up 10 bases and J gave up 7 bases, with 19 bases separating them. This CDR3 spans 14 amino acids. CDR1 and CDR2 from the germline V gene are MNHEY and SVGAGI.

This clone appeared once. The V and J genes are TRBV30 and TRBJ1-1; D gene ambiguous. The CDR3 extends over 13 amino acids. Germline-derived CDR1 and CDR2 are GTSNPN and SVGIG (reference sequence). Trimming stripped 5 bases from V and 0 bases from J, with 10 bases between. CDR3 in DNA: TGTGCCTGGTCTTCAGTCATGAACACTGAAGCTTTCTTT. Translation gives CAWSSVMNTEAFF.

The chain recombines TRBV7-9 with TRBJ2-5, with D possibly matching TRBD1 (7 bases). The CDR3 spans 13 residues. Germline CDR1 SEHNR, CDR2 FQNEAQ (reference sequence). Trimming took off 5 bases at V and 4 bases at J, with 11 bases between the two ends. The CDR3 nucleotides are TGTGCCAGCAGCCAGGGGGGTTCAGAGACCCAGTACTTC. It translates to CASSQGGSETQYF.

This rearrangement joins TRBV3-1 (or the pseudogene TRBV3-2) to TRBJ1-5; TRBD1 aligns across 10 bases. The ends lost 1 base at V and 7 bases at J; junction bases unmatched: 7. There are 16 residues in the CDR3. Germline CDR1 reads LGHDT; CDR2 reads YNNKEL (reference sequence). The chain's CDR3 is CASSQAGTGAPQPQHF. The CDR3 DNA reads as TGTGCCAGCAGCCAAGCCGGGACAGGGGCCCCCCAGCCCCAGCATTTT.

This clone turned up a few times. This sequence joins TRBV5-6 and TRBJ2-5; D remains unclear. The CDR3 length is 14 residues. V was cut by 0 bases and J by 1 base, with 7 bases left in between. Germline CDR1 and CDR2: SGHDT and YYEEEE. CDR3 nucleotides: TGTGCCAGCAGCTTGGTGAAGCCCCAAGAGACCCAGTACTTC. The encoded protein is CASSLVKPQETQYF.

CDR3 nucleotides: TGTGCCAGCAGCTTAGCCCCGGGCTACGAGCAGTACTTC. Translating it yields CASSLAPGYEQYF. The V and J genes are TRBV7-8 and TRBJ2-7; no reliable D call. Germline V gene lookup returns CDR1 SGHVS and CDR2 FQNEAQ. The V gene lost 0 bases and the J gene lost 3 bases, with 6 bases spanning the gap. This CDR3 region has 13 residues.

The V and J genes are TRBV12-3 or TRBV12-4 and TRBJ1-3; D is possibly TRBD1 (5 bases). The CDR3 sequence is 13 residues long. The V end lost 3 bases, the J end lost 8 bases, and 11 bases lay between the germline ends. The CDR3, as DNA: TGTGCCAGCAGTTTTGCCAGGGTGGACACCATATATTTT. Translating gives CASSFARVDTIYF.

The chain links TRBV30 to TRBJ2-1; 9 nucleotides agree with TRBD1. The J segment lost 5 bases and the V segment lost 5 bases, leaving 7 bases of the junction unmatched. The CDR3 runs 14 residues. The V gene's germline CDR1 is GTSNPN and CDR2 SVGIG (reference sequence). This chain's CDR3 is CAWAGQGGDNEQFF. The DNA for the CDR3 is TGTGCCTGGGCGGGACAGGGAGGGGACAATGAGCAGTTCTTC.

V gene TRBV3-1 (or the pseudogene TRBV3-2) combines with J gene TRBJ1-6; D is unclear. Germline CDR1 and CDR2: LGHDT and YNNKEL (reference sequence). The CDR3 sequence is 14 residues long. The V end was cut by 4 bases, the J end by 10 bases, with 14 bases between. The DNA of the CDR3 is TGTGCCAGCAGCCGGAGGACTGATATGTCACCCCTCCACTTT. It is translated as CASSRRTDMSPLHF.

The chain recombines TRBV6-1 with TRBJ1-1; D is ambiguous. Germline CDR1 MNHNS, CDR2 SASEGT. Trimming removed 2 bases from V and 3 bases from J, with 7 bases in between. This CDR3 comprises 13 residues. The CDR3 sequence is CASSELLYTEAFF. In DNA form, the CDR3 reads TGTGCCAGCAGTGAATTGCTATACACTGAAGCTTTCTTT.

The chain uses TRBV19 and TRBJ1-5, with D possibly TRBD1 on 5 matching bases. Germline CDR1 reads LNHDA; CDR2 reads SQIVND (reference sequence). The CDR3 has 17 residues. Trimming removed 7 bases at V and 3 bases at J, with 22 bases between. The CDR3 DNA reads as TGTGCCAGTATCTTCACGGCGGGTGGGACTGCCAATCAGCCCCAGCATTTT. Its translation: CASIFTAGGTANQPQHF.

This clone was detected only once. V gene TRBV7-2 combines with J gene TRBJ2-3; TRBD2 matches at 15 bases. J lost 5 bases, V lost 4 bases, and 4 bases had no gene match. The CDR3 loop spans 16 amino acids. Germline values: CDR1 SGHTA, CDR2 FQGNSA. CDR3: CASSWGLAGGRDTQYF. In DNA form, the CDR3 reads TGTGCCAGCAGCTGGGGACTAGCGGGGGGCCGAGATACGCAGTATTTT.

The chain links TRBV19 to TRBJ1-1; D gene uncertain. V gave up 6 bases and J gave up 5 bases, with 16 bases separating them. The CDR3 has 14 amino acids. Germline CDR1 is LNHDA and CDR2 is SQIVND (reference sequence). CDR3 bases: TGTGCCAGTAGCCCACTAGGAGAGGAAACTGAAGCTTTCTTT. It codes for CASSPLGEETEAFF.

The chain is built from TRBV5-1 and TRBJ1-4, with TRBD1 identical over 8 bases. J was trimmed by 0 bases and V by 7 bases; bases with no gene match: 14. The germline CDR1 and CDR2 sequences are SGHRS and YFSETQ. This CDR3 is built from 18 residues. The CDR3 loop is CASSFWGTGLATNEKLFF. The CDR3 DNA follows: TGCGCCAGCTCCTTTTGGGGGACAGGCCTTGCAACTAATGAAAAACTGTTTTTT.

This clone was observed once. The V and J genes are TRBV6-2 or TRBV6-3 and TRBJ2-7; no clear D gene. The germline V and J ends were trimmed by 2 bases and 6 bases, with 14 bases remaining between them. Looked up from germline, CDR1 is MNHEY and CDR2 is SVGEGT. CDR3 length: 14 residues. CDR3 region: CASSYVSLRLEQYF. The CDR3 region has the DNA TGTGCCAGCAGTTACGTTTCTCTACGCCTCGAGCAGTACTTC.

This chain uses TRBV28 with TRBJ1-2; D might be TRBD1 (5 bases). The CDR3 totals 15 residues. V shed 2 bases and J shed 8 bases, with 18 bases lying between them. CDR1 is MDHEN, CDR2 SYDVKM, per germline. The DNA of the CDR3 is TGTGCCAGCAGTTTAAGCCCCGCGTTGGGGCGCGGCTACACCTTC. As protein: CASSLSPALGRGYTF.

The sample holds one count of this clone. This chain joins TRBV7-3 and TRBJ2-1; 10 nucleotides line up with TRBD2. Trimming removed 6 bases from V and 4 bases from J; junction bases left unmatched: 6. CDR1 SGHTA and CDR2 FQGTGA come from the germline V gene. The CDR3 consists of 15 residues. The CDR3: CASSIAGGPYNEQFF. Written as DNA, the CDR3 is TGTGCCAGCAGTATAGCGGGGGGCCCTTACAATGAGCAGTTCTTC.

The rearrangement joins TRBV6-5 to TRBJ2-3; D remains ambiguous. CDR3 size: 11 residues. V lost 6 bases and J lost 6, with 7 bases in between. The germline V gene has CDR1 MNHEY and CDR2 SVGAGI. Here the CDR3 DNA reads TGTGCCAGCAGCCTCTTTGATACGCAGTATTTT. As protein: CASSLFDTQYF.

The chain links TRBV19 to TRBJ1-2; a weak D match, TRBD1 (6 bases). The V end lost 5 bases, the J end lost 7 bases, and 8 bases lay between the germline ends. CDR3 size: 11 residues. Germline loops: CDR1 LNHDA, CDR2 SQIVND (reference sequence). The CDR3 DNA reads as TGTGCCAGTAGTCTGGGGGCTGGCTACACCTTC. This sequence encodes CASSLGAGYTF.